Listed below are T cell receptor beta chains from one sample, sequenced in a study of CXCR3-negative and CXCR3-positive naive CD8 T cells. For each CDR3 protein, TCRdb gives one entry from its re-call of the 5' RACE reads, without DNA. In all, the sample yields roughly 99,000 distinct CDR3 sequences. Sequenced input: naive CXCR3+ CD8+ T cells from blood. These receptors came from a human donor in good health. Some clones in this sample may be carry-over from other donors' samples. Each CDR3 is given with its conserved first and last residue.

TRBJ1-6 15 TRBV20-1 CSAEDQSSYNSPLHF
TRBJ2-7 15 TRBV6-1 CASSEKGQGPYEQYF
TRBJ2-1 12 TRBV7-2 CASSFSRDEQFF
TRBJ2-7 14 TRBV12-3/TRBV12-4 CASSPSGQTYEQYF
TRBJ2-3 13 TRBV7-2 CASSAADRDTQYF
TRBJ2-7 14 TRBV12-3/TRBV12-4 CASSLGLTNYEQYF
TRBJ2-1 16 TRBV7-9 CASSPWTGPKMYEQFF
TRBJ2-1 15 TRBV7-7 CASSHASGDYNEQFF
TRBJ1-1 14 TRBV6-5 CASRQTEYGTEAFF
TRBJ2-3 15 TRBV7-8 CVSSYPPGGTDTQYF
TRBJ2-3 18 TRBV11-3 CASSQGVTPLGPTDTQYF
TRBJ2-7 18 TRBV4-3 CASSQVEYGTGGLYEQYF
TRBJ1-2 15 TRBV7-6 CASSLDPAGAYGYTF
TRBJ2-1 16 TRBV12-3/TRBV12-4 CASSLSGTGIRNEQFF
TRBJ2-5 13 TRBV14 CASSQGGHETQYF
TRBJ2-7 14 TRBV7-2 CASNLGTGIYEQYF
TRBJ2-7 13 TRBV6-2/TRBV6-3 CASNGAPSYEQYF
TRBJ2-1 19 TRBV3-1 CASSQDQGPGTSGYNEQFF
TRBJ2-7 14 TRBV7-9 CASSFSNRSHEQYF
TRBJ1-2 15 TRBV9 CASSEVGQGNYGYTF
TRBJ2-6 18 TRBV29-1 CSVEETSKVPSGANVLTF
TRBJ2-3 16 TRBV19 CASSIDPMQGPDTQYF
TRBJ2-5 13 TRBV10-3 CASTSGDGETQYF
TRBJ1-5 18 TRBV23-1 CASSPFEGEQGCNQPQHF
TRBJ1-5 15 TRBV27 CASSGRTGTDQPQHF
TRBJ2-7 18 TRBV4-2 CASSLLISARGVTYEQYF
TRBJ1-5 15 TRBV12-3/TRBV12-4 CASSWDGYSNQPQHF
TRBJ2-2 17 TRBV7-6 CASSPRRGDLRAGELFF
TRBJ2-7 16 TRBV4-3 CASSQDPGKSSYEQYF
TRBJ2-1 16 TRBV6-6 CASSYFPGNSYNEQFF
TRBJ2-1 12 TRBV4-1 CASSQDGNEQFF
TRBJ2-4 15 TRBV7-9 CASSATLRDLNIQYF
TRBJ1-2 14 TRBV6-2/TRBV6-3 CASSGLQGYYGYTF
TRBJ2-7 14 TRBV12-3/TRBV12-4 CASSLWRGSDEQYF
TRBJ1-2 15 TRBV20-1 CSARDKKSPGDGYTF
TRBJ1-5 17 TRBV5-6 CASSLAGIESGNQSQHF
TRBJ2-1 13 TRBV5-1 CASIGGQYNEQFF
TRBJ2-7 13 TRBV2 CATTGLSSYEQYF
TRBJ2-2 17 TRBV7-8 CASSLLNRNSNTGELFF
TRBJ2-2 11 TRBV7-6 CASSLVGELFF
TRBJ2-7 17 TRBV18 CASSPPPSQGVSYEQYF
TRBJ2-7 12 TRBV29-1 CSGVGASYEQYF
TRBJ1-1 12 TRBV29-1 CSVGDEGTEAFF
TRBJ2-2 21 TRBV7-3 CASSVRFGLAGGTSNTGELFF
TRBJ2-7 16 TRBV6-2/TRBV6-3 CASSYSTNRGPYEQYF
TRBJ1-4 16 TRBV6-5 CASRAAGPGSNEKLFF
TRBJ2-3 16 TRBV7-3 CASSLNGGGMTDTQYF
TRBJ2-7 18 TRBV20-1 CSARDVGPFEGGFSEQYF
TRBJ1-1 14 TRBV4-1 CASSQGVGSTEAFF